The 5 T cell receptor beta chains below come from one sample, sequenced in a study of patients and donors after allogeneic stem cell transplantation. TCRdb independently ran MiXCR on the RT-PCR reads; one entry per CDR3 protein. The data show approximately 170,000 distinct CDR3 sequences, around 28% seen once. Sequencing was done on a sample of blood, either unsorted or a sorted T cell fraction (not recorded which). These receptors all stem from a human donor who was either an allogeneic HSCT recipient or a stem cell or donor lymphocyte infusion donor (not recorded which). It is not recorded whose cells these are; they may come from a transplant donor.

The CDR3 loop reads CASSLAAGFYEQYF. CDR3 sequence (DNA): TGCGCCAGCAGCTTGGCGGCAGGGTTCTACGAGCAGTACTTC. The gene calls are TRBV5-1 and TRBJ2-7, with a possible D match to TRBD1 (5 bases). Germline V CDR1 and CDR2: SGHRS, YFSETQ. Trimming removed 0 bases from V and 3 bases from J, with 10 bases in between. The CDR3 sequence is 14 residues long.

The chain is built from TRBV28 and TRBJ2-4; D possibly corresponds to TRBD1 (6 bases). The CDR3 extends over 14 amino acids. The germline V gene has CDR1 MDHEN and CDR2 SYDVKM. V lost 4 bases and J lost 5, with 12 bases in between. CDR3 coding DNA: TGTGCCAGCAGTTCAAGGGGGAGCCAAAACATTCAGTACTTC. This gives the protein CASSSRGSQNIQYF.

This clonotype showed up just a few times. CDR3 protein: CASSHGVSSGNTIYF. In nucleotides, the CDR3 is TGCGCCAGCAGCCATGGGGTCAGCTCTGGAAACACCATATATTTT. V gene TRBV4-3 combines with J gene TRBJ1-3; D unresolved. The germline V gene encodes CDR1 LGHNA and CDR2 YSLEER. The CDR3 has 15 amino acids. V was shortened by 3 bases and J by 0 bases, with 9 bases between the two germline ends.

Regarding this clonotype: It may be a read error: a sequence one base away is much more abundant. V is TRBV6-5 and J is TRBJ2-1, with D tentatively TRBD1 (5 bases). There are 14 residues in the CDR3. V lost 10 bases and J 6 bases, leaving 19 bases between the germline ends. Germline V gene lookup returns CDR1 MNHEY and CDR2 SVGAGI. This CDR3 is CATTGRAGINEQFF. The CDR3 DNA is TGTGCCACCACGGGCAGGGCTGGTATCAATGAGCAGTTCTTC.

This clonotype was observed many times. The chain recombines TRBV9 with TRBJ1-2, with TRBD1 identical over 7 bases. Germline CDR1 and CDR2: SGDLS and YYNGEE. V dropped 4 bases and J dropped 8; count of bases not matched to a gene: 8. The CDR3 consists of 13 residues. The CDR3 DNA follows: TGTGCCAGCAGCCAAGGGGGCGCGTCCGGCTACACCTTC. It yields the protein CASSQGGASGYTF.